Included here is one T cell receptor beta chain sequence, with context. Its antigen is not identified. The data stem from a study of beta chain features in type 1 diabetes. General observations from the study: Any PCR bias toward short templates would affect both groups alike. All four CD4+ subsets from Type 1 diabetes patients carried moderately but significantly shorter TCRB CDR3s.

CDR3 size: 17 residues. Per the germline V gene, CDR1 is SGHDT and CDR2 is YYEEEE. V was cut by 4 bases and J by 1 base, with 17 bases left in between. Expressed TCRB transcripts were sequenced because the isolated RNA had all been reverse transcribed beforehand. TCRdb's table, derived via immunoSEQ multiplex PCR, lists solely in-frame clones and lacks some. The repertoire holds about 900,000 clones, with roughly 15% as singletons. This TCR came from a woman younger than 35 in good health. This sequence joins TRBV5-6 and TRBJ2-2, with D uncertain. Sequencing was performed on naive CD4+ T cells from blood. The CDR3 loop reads CASSHKGADRNTGELFF. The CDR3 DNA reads TGTGCCAGCAGCCACAAAGGAGCAGACCGGAACACCGGGGAGCTGTTTTTT.